The T cell receptor beta chain described here comes from a study of blood T cell repertoires in COVID-19. Across the whole study: The samples span acute and convalescent COVID-19 from the United States, Italy and Spain.

As originally analysed: Reference gene primer amplification yielded estimated nucleated cell counts. Here immunoSEQ multiplex PCR was the method, and the copy in TCRdb shows in-frame clones only, minus some. Clonal size and the V and J genes are those of that table, whereas D and trimming came from the DNA. The sample holds some 290,000 clones, around 90% seen once. This CDR3 region has 14 residues. The ends were cut back, 2 bases at V and 5 bases at J, with 12 bases in the middle. Germline CDR1 reads LNHDA; CDR2 reads SQIVND (reference sequence). In Seattle, patients joined the study during active infection and were tracked longitudinally.

Sample: peripheral blood. The source is a middle-aged woman with COVID-19, enrolled during active disease. The chain links TRBV19 to TRBJ1-1; the D is unclear. CDR3 in amino acids: CASSIFRSRTEAFF. DNA for the CDR3: TGTGCCAGTAGTATATTCAGGTCACGAACTGAAGCTTTCTTT.